This paragraph reports one TCR beta chain. The antigen is unknown. This record belongs to a study of early T cells in non-severe SARS-CoV-2 infection. Study as a whole: Sequencing was performed on bulk RNA from unsorted whole blood, leaving chains unpaired.

Trimming pared 2 bases from V and 11 bases from J, leaving 7 bases between. Germline assignment: CDR1 MDHEN and CDR2 SYDVKM. CDR3 length: 12 residues. Attachment of unique molecular identifiers to individual cDNA molecules was performed. MiXCR, applied by TCRdb to the 5' RACE reads, yields one record per CDR3 protein. The sample consists of roughly 100,000 distinct CDR3 sequences, around 13% of them appearing once. Points from the study as a whole: VDJdb matching favored anti-spike CD8 responses, missing private and CD4 specificities.

What was sequenced was whole blood. The chain employs TRBV28 and TRBJ1-6; no clear D gene. This TCR was sampled from an adult who was a healthcare worker with PCR-confirmed SARS-CoV-2 infection or an uninfected control (not recorded which). The CDR3 coding sequence is TGTGCCAGCAGTTTAGGTCCACCACCCCTCCACTTT. Translated, it gives CASSLGPPPLHF.